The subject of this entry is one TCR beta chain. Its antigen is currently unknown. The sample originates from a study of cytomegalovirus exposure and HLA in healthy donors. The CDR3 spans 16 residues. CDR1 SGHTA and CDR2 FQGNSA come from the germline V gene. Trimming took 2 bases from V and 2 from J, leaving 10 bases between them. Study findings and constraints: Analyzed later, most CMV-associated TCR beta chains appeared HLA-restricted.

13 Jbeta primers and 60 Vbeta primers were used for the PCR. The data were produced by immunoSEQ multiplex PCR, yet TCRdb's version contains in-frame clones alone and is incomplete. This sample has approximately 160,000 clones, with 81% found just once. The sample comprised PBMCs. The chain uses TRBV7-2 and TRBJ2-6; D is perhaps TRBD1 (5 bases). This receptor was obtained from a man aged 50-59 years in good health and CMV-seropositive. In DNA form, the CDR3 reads TGTGCCAGCAGCTTAACAGCAGGGACTGGGGCCAACGTCCTGACTTTC. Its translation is CASSLTAGTGANVLTF.